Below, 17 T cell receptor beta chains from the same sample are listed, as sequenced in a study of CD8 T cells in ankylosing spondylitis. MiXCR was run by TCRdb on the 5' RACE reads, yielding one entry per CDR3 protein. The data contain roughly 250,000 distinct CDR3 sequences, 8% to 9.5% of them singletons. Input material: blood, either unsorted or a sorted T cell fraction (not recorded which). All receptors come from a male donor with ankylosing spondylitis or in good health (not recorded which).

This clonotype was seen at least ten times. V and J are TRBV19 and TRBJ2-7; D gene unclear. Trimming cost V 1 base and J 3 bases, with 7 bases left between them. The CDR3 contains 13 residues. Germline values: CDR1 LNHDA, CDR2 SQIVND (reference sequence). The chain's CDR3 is CASSIATGYEQYF. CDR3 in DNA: TGTGCCAGTAGTATAGCCACGGGCTACGAGCAGTACTTC.

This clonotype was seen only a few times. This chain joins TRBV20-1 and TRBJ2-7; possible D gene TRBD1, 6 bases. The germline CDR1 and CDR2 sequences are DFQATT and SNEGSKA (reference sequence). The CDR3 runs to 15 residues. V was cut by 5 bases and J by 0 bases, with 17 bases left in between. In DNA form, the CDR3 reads TGCAGTGCTGCGGAGTTGGGGGCGCTCTCCTACGAGCAGTACTTC. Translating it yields CSAAELGALSYEQYF.

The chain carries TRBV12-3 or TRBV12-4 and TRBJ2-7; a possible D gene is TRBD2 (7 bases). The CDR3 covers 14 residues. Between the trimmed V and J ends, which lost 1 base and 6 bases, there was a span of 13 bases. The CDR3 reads CASSLGGGGSEQYF. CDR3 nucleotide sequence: TGTGCCAGCAGTTTAGGAGGGGGGGGGTCCGAGCAGTACTTC.

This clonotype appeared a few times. CDR3 loop: CASSQDPITPQYF. The CDR3 DNA is TGCGCCAGCAGCCAAGATCCCATTACCCCTCAGTACTTC. The J gene is TRBJ2-7, the V gene TRBV4-1, with D hard to call. Trimming removed 0 bases at V and 10 bases at J, with 13 bases between. Germline V gene lookup returns CDR1 MGHRA and CDR2 YSYEKL. The CDR3 totals 13 residues.

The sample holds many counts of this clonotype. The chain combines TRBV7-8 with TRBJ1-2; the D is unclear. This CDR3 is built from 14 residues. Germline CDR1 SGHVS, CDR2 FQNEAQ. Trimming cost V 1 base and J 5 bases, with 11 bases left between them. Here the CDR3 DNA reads TGTGCCAGCAGCTTAGTAGAGTTGAGATATGGCTACACCTTC. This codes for CASSLVELRYGYTF.

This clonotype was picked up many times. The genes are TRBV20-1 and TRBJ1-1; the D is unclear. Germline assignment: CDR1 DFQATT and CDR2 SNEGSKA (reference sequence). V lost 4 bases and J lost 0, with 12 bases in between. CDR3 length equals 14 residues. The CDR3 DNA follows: TGCAGTGCTAACGTTCCGGCTTTGAACACTGAAGCTTTCTTT. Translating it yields CSANVPALNTEAFF.

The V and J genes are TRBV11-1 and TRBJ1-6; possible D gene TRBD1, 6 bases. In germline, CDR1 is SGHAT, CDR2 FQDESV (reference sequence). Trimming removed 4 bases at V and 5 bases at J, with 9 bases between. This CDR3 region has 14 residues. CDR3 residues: CASSSRGNNSPLHF. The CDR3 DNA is TGTGCCAGCAGCTCGAGGGGGAATAATTCACCCCTCCACTTT.

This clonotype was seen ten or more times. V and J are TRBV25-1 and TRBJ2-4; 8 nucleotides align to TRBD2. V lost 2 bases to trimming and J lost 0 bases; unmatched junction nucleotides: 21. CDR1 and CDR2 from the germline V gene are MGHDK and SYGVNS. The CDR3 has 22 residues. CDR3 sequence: CASSEDGRARAPDDPAKNIQYF. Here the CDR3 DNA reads TGTGCCAGCAGTGAAGACGGGAGGGCCAGGGCACCCGATGACCCAGCCAAAAACATTCAGTACTTC. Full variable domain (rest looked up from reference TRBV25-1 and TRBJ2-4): EADIYQTPRYLVIGTGKKITLECSQTMGHDKMYWYQQDPGMELHLIHYSYGVNSTEKGDLSSESTVSRIRTEHFPLTLESARPSHTSQYLCASSEDGRARAPDDPAKNIQYFGAGTRLSVL.

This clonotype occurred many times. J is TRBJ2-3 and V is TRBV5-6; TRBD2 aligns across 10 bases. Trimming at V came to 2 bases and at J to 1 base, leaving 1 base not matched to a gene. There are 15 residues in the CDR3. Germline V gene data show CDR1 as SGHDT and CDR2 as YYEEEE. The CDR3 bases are TGTGCCAGCAGCTTCACTAGCGGGGGCACAGATACGCAGTATTTT. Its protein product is CASSFTSGGTDTQYF.

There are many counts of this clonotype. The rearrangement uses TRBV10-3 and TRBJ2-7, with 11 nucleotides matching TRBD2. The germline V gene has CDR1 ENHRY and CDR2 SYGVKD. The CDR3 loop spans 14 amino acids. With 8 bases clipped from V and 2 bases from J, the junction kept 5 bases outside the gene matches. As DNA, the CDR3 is TGTGCCATCTCCTTAGCGGGAGGGCCCTACGAGCAGTACTTC. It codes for CAISLAGGPYEQYF.

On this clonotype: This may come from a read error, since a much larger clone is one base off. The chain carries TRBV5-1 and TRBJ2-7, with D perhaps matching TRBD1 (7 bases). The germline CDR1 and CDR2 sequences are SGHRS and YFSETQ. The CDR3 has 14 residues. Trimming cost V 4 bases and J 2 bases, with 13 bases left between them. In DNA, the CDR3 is TGCGCCAGCAGCGTGGCGGGACAGACCTACGAGCAGTACTTC. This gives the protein CASSVAGQTYEQYF.

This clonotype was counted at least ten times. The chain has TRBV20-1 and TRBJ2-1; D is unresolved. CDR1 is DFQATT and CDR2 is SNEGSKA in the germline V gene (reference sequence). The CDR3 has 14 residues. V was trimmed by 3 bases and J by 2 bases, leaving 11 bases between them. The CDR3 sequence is CSASERHPYNEQFF. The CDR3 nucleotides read TGCAGTGCTAGTGAGAGACACCCCTACAATGAGCAGTTCTTC.

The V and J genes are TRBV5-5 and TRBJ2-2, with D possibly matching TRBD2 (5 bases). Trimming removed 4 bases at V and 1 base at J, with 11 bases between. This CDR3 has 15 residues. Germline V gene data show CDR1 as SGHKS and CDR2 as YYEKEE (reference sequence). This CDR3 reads CASSQMSGNTGELFF. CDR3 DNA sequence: TGTGCCAGCAGCCAAATGAGCGGGAACACCGGGGAGCTGTTTTTT.

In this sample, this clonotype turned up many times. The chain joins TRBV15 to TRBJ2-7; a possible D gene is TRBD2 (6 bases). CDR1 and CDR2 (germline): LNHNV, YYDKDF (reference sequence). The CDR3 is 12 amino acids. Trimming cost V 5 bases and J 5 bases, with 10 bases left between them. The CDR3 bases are TGTGCCACCAGCCCTGGCGGGGACGAGCAGTACTTC. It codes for CATSPGGDEQYF.

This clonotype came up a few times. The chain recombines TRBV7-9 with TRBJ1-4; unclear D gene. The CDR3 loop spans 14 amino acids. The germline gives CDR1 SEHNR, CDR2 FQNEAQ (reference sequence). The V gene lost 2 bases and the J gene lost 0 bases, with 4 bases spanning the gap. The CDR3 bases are TGTGCCAGCAGCTTACACGCAACTAATGAAAAACTGTTTTTT. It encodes CASSLHATNEKLFF. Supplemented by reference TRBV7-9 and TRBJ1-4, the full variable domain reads DTGVSQNPRHKITKRGQNVTFRCDPISEHNRLYWYRQTLGQGPEFLTYFQNEAQLEKSRLLSDRFSAERPKGSFSTLEIQRTEQGDSAMYLCASSLHATNEKLFFGSGTQLSVL.

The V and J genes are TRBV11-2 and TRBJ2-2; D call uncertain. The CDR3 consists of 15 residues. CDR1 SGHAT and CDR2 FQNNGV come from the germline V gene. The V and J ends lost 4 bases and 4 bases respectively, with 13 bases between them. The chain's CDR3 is CASSSTMRFTGELFF. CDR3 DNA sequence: TGTGCCAGCAGCTCCACTATGCGTTTCACCGGGGAGCTGTTTTTT.

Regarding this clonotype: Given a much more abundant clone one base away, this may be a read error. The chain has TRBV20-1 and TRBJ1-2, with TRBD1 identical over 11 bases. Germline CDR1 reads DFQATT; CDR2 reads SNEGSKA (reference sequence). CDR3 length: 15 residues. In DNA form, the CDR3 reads TGCAGTGTTTCCCAAGGCGGACAGGGGGCCGGCGGCTACCCCTTC. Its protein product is CSVSQGGQGAGGYPF.